This is a list of T cell receptor beta chains from one sample in a study of blood T cell repertoires in COVID-19. The table came from immunoSEQ multiplex PCR; TCRdb's copy has only in-frame clones and leaves some out. The table lists 350,000 to 400,000 clones, 70% to 90% of them singletons. The sequencing sample was made of PBMCs or T cells enriched from blood (not recorded which). The receptor set was obtained from a man in his forties in a cohort exposed to, infected with or recovered from COVID-19 (not recorded which). The CDR3 runs from the conserved cysteine through the conserved F or W. Fields, in order: clone size, V gene, D gene, J gene, CDR3 DNA, CDR3 protein. A D gene is named only where the DNA matches it firmly. Clone size is shown for a subset of rows, as once, few, many or a class of expanded clone.

size: .
V: TRBV9
D: TRBD2
J: TRBJ2-7
DNA: TGTGCCAGCAGCACGGGACTAGCGGCCTACGAGCAGTACTTC
CDR3: CASSTGLAAYEQYF

size: .
V: TRBV5-1
D: .
J: TRBJ1-4
DNA: TGCGCCAGCAGCTTGCAGGGGACCCTTAATGAAAAACTGTTTTTT
CDR3: CASSLQGTLNEKLFF

size: .
V: TRBV5-5
D: TRBD1
J: TRBJ1-6
DNA: TGTGCCAGCAGCTTGGTCGCAGGGGGATCACCCCTCCACTTT
CDR3: CASSLVAGGSPLHF

size: few
V: TRBV27
D: .
J: TRBJ2-1
DNA: TGTGCCAGCAGTCAAGGGGAAGATGAGCAGTTCTTC
CDR3: CASSQGEDEQFF

size: .
V: TRBV6-5
D: .
J: TRBJ1-2
DNA: TGTGCCAGCAGTTACGGAGGGAGGCCGTCCCCCTATGGCTACACCTTC
CDR3: CASSYGGRPSPYGYTF

size: .
V: TRBV19
D: .
J: TRBJ1-4
DNA: TGTGCCAGTAGAGTCGTGGGGGGAGGAAAACTGTTTTTT
CDR3: CASRVVGGGKLFF

size: .
V: TRBV3-1/TRBV3-2
D: .
J: TRBJ1-6
DNA: TGTGCCAGCAGCCTGTTAGCTCTTTATAATTCACCCCTCCACTTT
CDR3: CASSLLALYNSPLHF

size: .
V: TRBV30
D: TRBD1
J: TRBJ1-5
DNA: TGTGCCTGGAGTGTACAGGGGGGCAATCAGCCCCAGCATTTT
CDR3: CAWSVQGGNQPQHF

size: once
V: TRBV27
D: .
J: TRBJ1-2
DNA: TGTGCCAGCAGTACCCTTAGGGGAGGCTACACCTTC
CDR3: CASSTLRGGYTF

size: .
V: TRBV30
D: .
J: TRBJ1-5
DNA: TGTGCCTGGAGTGTACAGGTGGAACAGCCCCAGCATTTT
CDR3: CAWSVQVEQPQHF

size: .
V: TRBV20-1
D: TRBD2
J: TRBJ2-1
DNA: TGCAGTGCTAGTGACGGGAGGCTTATCAATGAGCAGTTCTTC
CDR3: CSASDGRLINEQFF

size: .
V: TRBV30
D: .
J: TRBJ1-2
DNA: TGTGCCGGGGACCCGACACCCGAAGCAGGCTACACCTTC
CDR3: CAGDPTPEAGYTF

size: .
V: TRBV28
D: TRBD1
J: TRBJ1-4
DNA: TGTGCCAGCAGCTCTACAGGGGTAGGAGAAAAACTGTTTTTT
CDR3: CASSSTGVGEKLFF

size: few
V: TRBV7-9
D: .
J: TRBJ1-6
DNA: TGTGCCAGCAGCTTAGGATCAGATAATTCACCCCTCCACTTT
CDR3: CASSLGSDNSPLHF

size: .
V: TRBV29-1
D: TRBD1
J: TRBJ2-2
DNA: TGCAGCGTACTCCGGACAGGAAACACCGGGGAGCTGTTTTTT
CDR3: CSVLRTGNTGELFF

size: .
V: TRBV6-1
D: .
J: TRBJ1-5
DNA: TGTGCCAGCAGTGACGGGGGGTGGTTCGATCAGCCCCAGCATTTT
CDR3: CASSDGGWFDQPQHF

size: .
V: TRBV29-1
D: .
J: TRBJ1-5
DNA: TGCAGCGTTCAAAATAGCAATCAGCCCCAGCATTTT
CDR3: CSVQNSNQPQHF

size: .
V: TRBV21-1
D: .
J: TRBJ1-2
DNA: TGTGCCAGCAGCCTTCCCAGCCAGGGGGCCTGTTATGGCTACACCTTC
CDR3: CASSLPSQGACYGYTF

size: .
V: TRBV5-1
D: .
J: TRBJ1-1
DNA: TGCGCCAGCAGCGAGGACACTGAAGCTTTCTTT
CDR3: CASSEDTEAFF

size: few
V: TRBV18
D: TRBD1
J: TRBJ1-6
DNA: TGTGCCAGCTCACACGGACAGGGTGAGCGTTCACCCCTCCACTTT
CDR3: CASSHGQGERSPLHF

size: .
V: TRBV18
D: TRBD1
J: TRBJ1-6
DNA: TGTGCCAGCTCATCCGGGACAGGGAACTCACCCCTCCACTTT
CDR3: CASSSGTGNSPLHF

size: .
V: TRBV13
D: TRBD2
J: TRBJ2-2
DNA: TGTGCCAGCAGCTTAGGGGATCTCGCTAGCGGGAACACCGGGGAGCTGTTTTTT
CDR3: CASSLGDLASGNTGELFF

size: .
V: TRBV5-1
D: TRBD1
J: TRBJ1-3
DNA: TGCGCCAGCAAGACCGGGACAGGGACTGGAAACACCATATATTTT
CDR3: CASKTGTGTGNTIYF

size: .
V: TRBV19
D: .
J: TRBJ1-1
DNA: TGTGCCAGTAGTTCGCTATCGGGGGGTGACACTGAAGCTTTCTTT
CDR3: CASSSLSGGDTEAFF

size: .
V: TRBV7-9
D: TRBD1
J: TRBJ2-1
DNA: TGTGCCAGCAGCTTAGGACAGGGGGTCGCCTCCAATGAGCAGTTCTTC
CDR3: CASSLGQGVASNEQFF

size: .
V: TRBV28
D: .
J: TRBJ2-6
DNA: TGTGCCAGCGGCGAACAGGGCACTGGGGCCAACGTCCTGACTTTC
CDR3: CASGEQGTGANVLTF

size: .
V: TRBV5-1
D: TRBD1
J: TRBJ2-5
DNA: TGCGCCAGCAGGGGACAGGTAGAGACCCAGTACTTC
CDR3: CASRGQVETQYF

size: .
V: TRBV6-1
D: TRBD1
J: TRBJ1-1
DNA: TGTGCCAGCAGTGAAAGGACAGGGGGAAGAGCTTTCTTT
CDR3: CASSERTGGRAFF

size: .
V: TRBV3-1/TRBV3-2
D: TRBD1
J: TRBJ2-1
DNA: TGTGCCAGCAGCAGACAGGGGTTGGGCAATGAGCAGTTCTTC
CDR3: CASSRQGLGNEQFF

size: once
V: TRBV27
D: TRBD1
J: TRBJ1-6
DNA: TGTGCCAGCGGGTGGGACAGGCCTAATTCACCCCTCCACTTT
CDR3: CASGWDRPNSPLHF

size: once
V: TRBV7-2
D: TRBD2
J: TRBJ2-3
DNA: TGTGCCAGCAGTTCGCTCGGGACTAGCGGGCGCACAGATACGCAGTATTTT
CDR3: CASSSLGTSGRTDTQYF

size: .
V: TRBV30
D: .
J: TRBJ2-4
DNA: TGTGCCTGGAGTGTACTAAATAGGAAATTAGCCAAAAACATTCAGTACTTC
CDR3: CAWSVLNRKLAKNIQYF

size: .
V: TRBV11-2
D: .
J: TRBJ2-3
DNA: TGTGCCAGCAGCTTAGGGGGAGCAGATACGCAGTATTTT
CDR3: CASSLGGADTQYF

size: .
V: TRBV6-5
D: .
J: TRBJ1-1
DNA: TGTGCCAGCAGTTATGGGGGGGCGGCTGAAGCTTTCTTT
CDR3: CASSYGGAAEAFF

size: .
V: TRBV5-1
D: TRBD2
J: TRBJ2-2
DNA: TGCGCCAGCAGCTCCGGGGTCGGACTAGCGGGAACCGGGGAGCTGTTTTTT
CDR3: CASSSGVGLAGTGELFF

size: once
V: TRBV13
D: TRBD2
J: TRBJ2-2
DNA: TGTGCCAGCAGCTTACTAGCGGGAAGAACCGGGGAGCTGTTTTTT
CDR3: CASSLLAGRTGELFF

size: .
V: TRBV29-1
D: TRBD1
J: TRBJ1-5
DNA: TGCAGCGTTGAAGAACAGGGGGCTGGGGGTCAGCCCCAGCATTTT
CDR3: CSVEEQGAGGQPQHF

size: .
V: TRBV30
D: .
J: TRBJ2-2
DNA: TGTGCCTGGAATCCAGGCTGGCGCACCGGGGAGCTGTTTTTT
CDR3: CAWNPGWRTGELFF

size: .
V: TRBV20-1
D: .
J: TRBJ1-1
DNA: TGCAGTGCTAATGATCACCGACGGCGGCCGAACACTGAAGCTTTCTTT
CDR3: CSANDHRRRPNTEAFF

size: .
V: TRBV5-4
D: .
J: TRBJ2-4
DNA: TGTGCCAGCAGCACGACAGGAGCCAAAAACATTCAGTACTTC
CDR3: CASSTTGAKNIQYF

size: .
V: TRBV7-3
D: .
J: TRBJ2-5
DNA: TGTGCCAGCAGCCCACGGGCCCGGGGAGCGGCAAACGGTGGGGAGACCCAGTACTTC
CDR3: CASSPRARGAANGGETQYF

size: .
V: TRBV5-1
D: .
J: TRBJ2-1
DNA: TGCGCCAGCAGCTTGGATACGGGTGAGCAGTTCTTC
CDR3: CASSLDTGEQFF

size: .
V: TRBV27
D: TRBD2
J: TRBJ2-2
DNA: TGTGCCAGCAGTACACGACGCGACTGGCGGGAGAGGACCGGGGAGCTGTTTTTT
CDR3: CASSTRRDWRERTGELFF

size: .
V: TRBV19
D: .
J: TRBJ2-1
DNA: TGTGCCAGTAGTTTTCGGACTTTCTCCTACAATGAGCAGTTCTTC
CDR3: CASSFRTFSYNEQFF

size: .
V: TRBV25-1
D: .
J: TRBJ1-2
DNA: TGTGCCAGCAGTGACCCGAGTAACTATGGCTACACCTTC
CDR3: CASSDPSNYGYTF

size: few
V: TRBV3-1/TRBV3-2
D: TRBD1
J: TRBJ1-1
DNA: TGTGCCAGCAGAGGGGGACAGGGGGCACGGACTGAAGCTTTCTTT
CDR3: CASRGGQGARTEAFF

size: .
V: TRBV2
D: TRBD2
J: TRBJ2-7
DNA: TGTGCCAGCAGTGTAACAGGGTTTTCTGTAGCGGGAGAGGACGAGCAGTACTTC
CDR3: CASSVTGFSVAGEDEQYF

size: once
V: TRBV2
D: .
J: TRBJ1-2
DNA: TGTGCCAGCACCTCCCTTAGGGGAATCGATGGCTACACCTTC
CDR3: CASTSLRGIDGYTF

size: .
V: TRBV5-1
D: .
J: TRBJ1-1
DNA: TGCGCCAGCAGCTTGGGGAACAGGGTAGAGGAAGCTTTCTTT
CDR3: CASSLGNRVEEAFF

size: .
V: TRBV2
D: .
J: TRBJ1-1
DNA: TGTGCCAGCACATTCAGGGACACTGAAGCTTTCTTT
CDR3: CASTFRDTEAFF

size: few
V: TRBV3-1/TRBV3-2
D: TRBD2
J: TRBJ2-2
DNA: TGTGCCAGCAGCCAACTTAGGACTAGCGGGAGGGCCGCCGGGGAGCTGTTTTTT
CDR3: CASSQLRTSGRAAGELFF

size: .
V: TRBV20-1
D: TRBD2
J: TRBJ2-3
DNA: TGCAGTGCTAGTCCCCCACATGCGAGCGGGAGTCGGGCAGATACGCAGTATTTT
CDR3: CSASPPHASGSRADTQYF

size: .
V: TRBV15
D: TRBD2
J: TRBJ2-1
DNA: TGTGCCACCAGCAGAGGGGGCGGGAGACCCTACAATGAGCAGTTCTTC
CDR3: CATSRGGGRPYNEQFF

size: few
V: TRBV7-9
D: .
J: TRBJ2-6
DNA: TGTGCCAGCAGCTTAGGACAGCTAAGCTCTGGGGCCAACGTCCTGACTTTC
CDR3: CASSLGQLSSGANVLTF

size: .
V: TRBV19
D: .
J: TRBJ2-6
DNA: TGTGCCAGTAGTGGAGGTTCTGGGGCCAACGTCCTGACTTTC
CDR3: CASSGGSGANVLTF

size: once
V: TRBV5-1
D: TRBD1
J: TRBJ2-3
DNA: TGCGCCAGCAGCTACGGACAGGGGTTGGACGATACGCAGTATTTT
CDR3: CASSYGQGLDDTQYF

size: .
V: TRBV18
D: TRBD1
J: TRBJ1-1
DNA: TGTGCCAGCTCATTCGGACAGGGAGTAAACACTGAAGCTTTCTTT
CDR3: CASSFGQGVNTEAFF

size: .
V: TRBV19
D: TRBD1
J: TRBJ2-2
DNA: TGTGCCAGTAGTATATTTGGGACAGGAAGTTTCACCGGGGAGCTGTTTTTT
CDR3: CASSIFGTGSFTGELFF